This T cell receptor beta chain was identified during a study of T-cell reconstitution after alpha-beta-depleted transplantation in children. Unique molecular identifiers were used in preparing the TCRbeta library. TCRdb independently ran MiXCR on the PCR reads; one entry per CDR3 protein. This repertoire shows about 340,000 distinct CDR3 sequences, 13% found once; its top ten account for 3.5% to 4.5%. Germline loops: CDR1 SGHVS, CDR2 FQNEAQ. This CDR3 is 15 amino acids long. J was trimmed by 2 bases and V by 6 bases; bases with no gene match: 9. The rearrangement uses TRBV7-8 and TRBJ2-7, with 8 bases aligning to TRBD1. This TCR was sampled from a human donor who donated a stem cell graft to a child with Fanconi anemia. The material was PBMCs, obtained from the stem cell graft. The CDR3 DNA sequence: TGTGCCAGCAGAGAGCCGGGACAGGCTCCCTACGAGCAGTACTTC. Amino acids: CASREPGQAPYEQYF.